These 29 T cell receptor beta chains share one sample of origin, sequenced in a study of T cell repertoires in aging, cancer and after chemotherapy. Multiplex touch-down PCR with TRB-A/B primers amplified rearranged V-D-J TRB sequences. TCRdb fed the multiplex PCR reads into MiXCR, producing one record per CDR3 protein. Of 2,000 to 3,000 distinct CDR3 sequences listed, roughly 25% are singletons. Amplification of TCR beta used genomic DNA extracted from peripheral blood. The sample taken for sequencing was blood. These receptors were obtained from a human donor with a solid tumor.

The rearrangement uses TRBV20-1 and TRBJ1-6; D gene uncertain. This CDR3 is 15 amino acids long. Germline V lookup: CDR1 DFQATT, CDR2 SNEGSKA (reference sequence). V was shortened by 2 bases and J by 7 bases, with 15 bases between the two germline ends. This CDR3 reads CSARRMVLGNSPLHF. The DNA of the CDR3 is TGCAGTGCTAGAAGAATGGTCCTCGGGAATTCACCCCTCCACTTT.

The rearrangement joins TRBV7-9 to TRBJ2-3, with D possibly called TRBD1 or TRBD2 (5 bases each). The ends were cut back, 3 bases at V and 2 bases at J, with 12 bases in the middle. CDR3 length: 15 residues. Germline V gene lookup returns CDR1 SEHNR and CDR2 FQNEAQ (reference sequence). The CDR3 coding sequence is TGTGCCAGCAGCTTCCGGGACCCCTACACAGATACGCAGTATTTT. This gives the protein CASSFRDPYTDTQYF.

The CDR3 loop reads CASSEGGEATNEKLFF. For the CDR3, the DNA is TGTGCCAGCAGCGAGGGCGGGGAAGCAACTAATGAAAAACTGTTTTTT. This rearrangement joins TRBV9 to TRBJ1-4, with D uncertain. Germline V gives CDR1 SGDLS, CDR2 YYNGEE. Trimming removed 3 bases at V and 0 bases at J, with 12 bases between. CDR3 length equals 16 residues.

The rearrangement uses TRBV5-1 and TRBJ1-1, with D possibly being TRBD1 (6 bases). Trimming took 0 bases from V and 1 from J, leaving 13 bases between them. Germline CDR1 and CDR2: SGHRS and YFSETQ. This CDR3 spans 16 amino acids. This chain's CDR3 is CASSLGGRGGNTEAFF. The CDR3 DNA sequence: TGCGCCAGCAGCTTGGGTGGTAGAGGGGGGAACACTGAAGCTTTCTTT.

This clonotype is categorized as large (0.1 to 1%). The rearrangement links TRBV6-5 to TRBJ2-7; 7 bases map to TRBD1. J was trimmed by 7 bases and V by 2 bases; bases with no gene match: 5. The CDR3 length is 13 residues. The germline gives CDR1 MNHEY, CDR2 SVGAGI. The CDR3 region is CASSYEGAREQYF. In DNA, the CDR3 is TGTGCCAGCAGTTACGAGGGGGCTCGGGAGCAGTACTTC.

This clonotype was seen a few times. The chain carries TRBV19 and TRBJ2-1; 10 bases are shared with TRBD2. Per the germline V gene, CDR1 is LNHDA and CDR2 is SQIVND (reference sequence). This CDR3 has 17 residues. V lost 6 bases to trimming and J lost 0 bases; unmatched junction nucleotides: 8. CDR3 protein: CASSRTSGASSYNEQFF. In DNA, the CDR3 is TGTGCCAGTAGCCGGACTAGCGGAGCTAGCTCCTACAATGAGCAGTTCTTC.

This clonotype was detected only a few times. The chain employs TRBV6-6 and TRBJ1-1; D is ambiguous. Per germline, CDR1 MNHNY and CDR2 SVGAGI (reference sequence). CDR3 length equals 14 residues. Trimming shortened V by 7 bases and J by 3 bases, and 15 bases separated the two germline ends. CDR3 loop: CASMWVGYDTEAFF. CDR3 coding DNA: TGTGCCAGCATGTGGGTGGGGTACGACACTGAAGCTTTCTTT.

This clonotype was picked up a small number of times. The J gene is TRBJ1-2, the V gene TRBV19, with 9 positions matching TRBD1. Germline CDR1 is LNHDA and CDR2 is SQIVND (reference sequence). CDR3 size: 16 residues. V gave up 5 bases and J gave up 5 bases; unmatched junction bases: 12. In nucleotides, the CDR3 is TGTGCCAGTAGTCTGAAATACTGGGACAGGGCGTATGGCTACACCTTC. This translates into CASSLKYWDRAYGYTF.

This clonotype has more than one count but fewer than ten. V usage is TRBV20-1 and J usage is TRBJ1-3, with TRBD1 matching 7 bases. Germline V CDR1 and CDR2: DFQATT, SNEGSKA (reference sequence). V shed 5 bases, J shed 0 bases, and the junction held 7 bases outside the gene matches. This CDR3 region has 15 residues. CDR3 coding DNA: TGCAGTGCTGGGGACAGCCTTGGCTCTGGAAACACCATATATTTT. It specifies CSAGDSLGSGNTIYF.

This clonotype was counted a few times. The V call is TRBV24-1, the J call TRBJ1-5, with TRBD1 as a possible D gene (5 bases). Trimming took 5 bases from V and 2 from J, leaving 6 bases between them. The CDR3 totals 13 residues. Germline-derived CDR1 and CDR2 are KGHDR and SFDVKD. This CDR3 is CATSVGGNQPQHF. CDR3 coding DNA: TGTGCCACCAGTGTGGGGGGCAATCAGCCCCAGCATTTT.

DNA of the CDR3: TGTGCCTGGAGCAGGGCGCTTTTGAGATCTGGGGAGCAGTACTTC. It yields the protein CAWSRALLRSGEQYF. The rearrangement links TRBV30 to TRBJ2-7, with a weak D call TRBD1 (5 bases). The germline V gene encodes CDR1 GTSNPN and CDR2 SVGIG (reference sequence). Between the trimmed V and J ends, which lost 3 bases and 7 bases, there was a span of 22 bases. CDR3 length: 15 residues.

This clonotype was seen a handful of times. The rearrangement uses TRBV19 and TRBJ2-5; unclear D gene. The V gene lost 6 bases and the J gene lost 0 bases, with 11 bases spanning the gap. This CDR3 has 14 residues. The germline CDR1 and CDR2 sequences are LNHDA and SQIVND (reference sequence). DNA for the CDR3: TGTGCCAGTAGACCCCGTACTAACCAAGAGACCCAGTACTTC. This translates into CASRPRTNQETQYF. The full variable domain, in which reference TRBV19 and TRBJ2-5 provide the parts outside the CDR3, is DGGITQSPKYLFRKEGQNVTLSCEQNLNHDAMYWYRQDPGQGLRLIYYSQIVNDFQKGDIAEGYSVSREKKESFPLTVTSAQKNPTAFYLCASRPRTNQETQYFGPGTRLLVL.

Note on this clonotype: A read error may account for a junction end that differs from germline. The rearrangement uses TRBV5-6 and TRBJ2-3; 10 bases match TRBD2. CDR1 and CDR2 from the germline V gene are SGHDT and YYEEEE. The CDR3 covers 14 residues. The CDR3 reads CASSLRTSGDTQYF. The CDR3 DNA sequence: TGCGCCAGCAGCTTGAGGACTAGCGGCGATACGCAGTATTTT.

By its share, this clonotype is large. The chain carries TRBV30 and TRBJ1-1; D remains unclear. Germline assignment: CDR1 GTSNPN and CDR2 SVGIG (reference sequence). V lost 2 bases, J lost 8 bases, and 12 bases lay in between. The CDR3 is made up of 12 amino acids. The CDR3 loop is CAWSRGGPEAFF. As DNA, the CDR3 is TGTGCCTGGAGTCGGGGAGGCCCAGAAGCTTTCTTT.

This clonotype was found a few times. V is TRBV20-1 and J is TRBJ2-3; 7 bases are a match to TRBD2. Germline lookup yields CDR1 DFQATT and CDR2 SNEGSKA (reference sequence). This CDR3 comprises 15 residues. The V segment lost 0 bases and the J segment 2 bases; nucleotides outside the gene matches: 5. The CDR3 region has the DNA TGCAGTGCTAGAGATCGACTAGCTCCCACAGATACGCAGTATTTT. This codes for CSARDRLAPTDTQYF.

The chain uses TRBV19 and TRBJ2-5, with D possibly TRBD2 on 6 matching bases. The V end lost 5 bases, the J end lost 5 bases, and 15 bases lay between the germline ends. There are 14 residues in the CDR3. Looked up from germline, CDR1 is LNHDA and CDR2 is SQIVND (reference sequence). This CDR3 reads CASSFGSRGETQYF. The DNA for the CDR3 is TGTGCCAGTAGTTTCGGCTCGCGGGGTGAGACCCAGTACTTC.

The chain links TRBV20-1 to TRBJ1-1; D unclear. Germline V gene data show CDR1 as DFQATT and CDR2 as SNEGSKA (reference sequence). Trimming removed 0 bases at V and 8 bases at J, with 16 bases between. The CDR3 extends over 14 amino acids. CDR3 in DNA: TGCAGTGCTAGAGATCAACGTGGAGGCAGCGAAGCTTTCTTT. It yields the protein CSARDQRGGSEAFF.

This clonotype is large by share. This chain links TRBV20-1 with TRBJ1-2, with D possibly being TRBD1 (6 bases). Per the germline V gene, CDR1 is DFQATT and CDR2 is SNEGSKA (reference sequence). This CDR3 is 12 amino acids long. The ends were cut back, 6 bases at V and 7 bases at J, with 15 bases in the middle. CDR3 nucleotides: TGCAGTGCGAGCACAGGGACTGGTGGCTACACCTTC. Encoded protein: CSASTGTGGYTF.

The rearrangement uses TRBV7-9 and TRBJ1-1; tentative D call: TRBD1 (6 bases). V was trimmed by 5 bases and J by 7 bases, leaving 20 bases between them. The CDR3 is made up of 15 amino acids. The germline V gene has CDR1 SEHNR and CDR2 FQNEAQ (reference sequence). The CDR3 coding sequence is TGTGCCAGCAGCCCCCTAAGGGGGGGAACAAATGAAGCTTTCTTT. Residues: CASSPLRGGTNEAFF. Drawing the rest from reference TRBV7-9 and TRBJ1-1, the complete variable domain is DTGVSQNPRHKITKRGQNVTFRCDPISEHNRLYWYRQTLGQGPEFLTYFQNEAQLEKSRLLSDRFSAERPKGSFSTLEIQRTEQGDSAMYLCASSPLRGGTNEAFFGQGTRLTVV.

The rearrangement joins TRBV20-1 to TRBJ1-4, with 7 bases that match TRBD1. CDR1 is DFQATT, CDR2 SNEGSKA, per germline (reference sequence). The CDR3 length is 14 residues. V lost 2 bases to trimming and J lost 5 bases; unmatched junction nucleotides: 5. CDR3 bases: TGCAGTGCTAGACAGGGGGAGGGGAATGAAAAACTGTTTTTT. Protein product: CSARQGEGNEKLFF.

This clonotype was observed a handful of times. The CDR3 coding sequence is TGTGCCTGGAGTGTAGTATGGGACAGAGATACGCAGTATTTT. Its translation: CAWSVVWDRDTQYF. This chain links TRBV30 with TRBJ2-3; 7 bases line up with TRBD1. The V gene end was trimmed by 0 bases and the J gene end by 5 bases; junction bases not matched to a gene: 5. The germline V gene has CDR1 GTSNPN and CDR2 SVGIG (reference sequence). The CDR3 has 14 amino acids.

This chain links TRBV12-3 or TRBV12-4 with TRBJ1-5; maybe TRBD1 (6 bases). Trimming removed 1 base at V and 7 bases at J, with 14 bases between. There are 15 residues in the CDR3. CDR3 protein: CASSLGGQVGQPQHF. DNA for the CDR3: TGTGCCAGCAGTTTAGGGGGGCAGGTAGGACAGCCCCAGCATTTT.

This clonotype has a handful of counts. The J gene is TRBJ1-5, the V gene TRBV12-3 or TRBV12-4, with a possible D match to TRBD1 (5 bases). The V end was cut by 7 bases, the J end by 1 base, with 14 bases between. This CDR3 has 15 amino acids. Here the CDR3 DNA reads TGTGCCAGCACCCAAACAGGCTTGAGCAATCAGCCCCAGCATTTT. It translates to CASTQTGLSNQPQHF.

The J gene is TRBJ1-1, the V gene TRBV27; 7 bases map to TRBD1. Germline loops: CDR1 MNHEY, CDR2 SMNVEV (reference sequence). The CDR3 contains 16 residues. Losses at the gene ends were 3 bases for V and 0 bases for J; bases not matched to a gene: 7. The CDR3 bases are TGTGCCAGCAGTTTGCGGGACAGAGCTATGAACACTGAAGCTTTCTTT. Translation gives CASSLRDRAMNTEAFF.

The chain recombines TRBV18 with TRBJ1-3; TRBD1 aligns across 12 bases. Looked up from germline, CDR1 is KGHSH and CDR2 is LQKENI. J lost 6 bases, V lost 1 base, and 13 bases had no gene match. The CDR3 loop spans 19 amino acids. CDR3 nucleotide sequence: TGTGCCAGCTCACCACTTGAAGCGCCGGGACAGGGGGCTGAAAACACCATATATTTT. Amino acid sequence: CASSPLEAPGQGAENTIYF.

The rearrangement joins TRBV7-2 to TRBJ1-4; 7 bases line up with TRBD1. Per germline, CDR1 SGHTA and CDR2 FQGNSA. V gave up 5 bases and J gave up 10 bases; unmatched junction bases: 19. The CDR3 is 17 amino acids. CDR3 sequence (DNA): TGTGCCAGCAGCCCAAACAGGGGTGGGGGGGATGACGGAAAACTGTTTTTT. This gives the protein CASSPNRGGGDDGKLFF.

The chain couples TRBV20-1 to TRBJ1-5; weak D call: TRBD1 (5 bases). Germline values: CDR1 DFQATT, CDR2 SNEGSKA (reference sequence). This CDR3 comprises 14 residues. V was clipped by 0 bases and J by 6 bases, with 12 bases between them. CDR3: CSARDGQGSQPQHF. The CDR3 coding sequence is TGCAGTGCTAGAGATGGGCAGGGAAGTCAGCCCCAGCATTTT.

The table lists this clonotype with a count of one. A read error may be the cause here, since a much bigger clone is one base away. The chain uses TRBV10-3 and TRBJ1-6, with a tentative D call TRBD1 (5 bases). Per the germline V gene, CDR1 is ENHRY and CDR2 is SYGVKD. There are 14 residues in the CDR3. The chain's CDR3 is CASHGRGSSSPLHF. CDR3 coding DNA: TGCGCCAGCCATGGGAGGGGAAGCAGTTCACCCCTCCACTTT.

Comment on this clonotype: An end of the junction differs from the germline gene, which may be a read error. V usage is TRBV7-9 and J usage is TRBJ2-1; 12 nucleotides match TRBD2. The CDR3 contains 15 residues. Germline loops: CDR1 SEHNR, CDR2 FQNEAQ (reference sequence). The CDR3 sequence: CASSSTSGRTDEQFF. DNA of the CDR3: TGCGCCAGCAGCTCGACTAGCGGGAGAACGGATGAGCAGTTCTTC.